A selection of T cell receptor beta chains follows, all from one sample in a study of identical twins' blood T cells. TCRdb passed the 5' RACE reads through MiXCR, listing each CDR3 protein once. The sample has 300,000 to 400,000 distinct CDR3 sequences; over 25% are singletons. Sequencing was done on a sample of PBMCs. Every receptor here comes from a woman between 18 and 55 years old in good health. CDR3s include the opening cysteine and the closing phenylalanine or tryptophan. A D gene is named only where the DNA matches it firmly. Only some rows state a clone size, as once, few, many or a class for expanded clones.

v_gene	j_gene	abundance	d_gene	len	CDR3nt	CDR3aa
TRBV11-2	TRBJ1-1	-	-	11	TGTGCCAGCAGTTTCGGATTTACGGCTTTCTTT	CASSFGFTAFF
TRBV5-1	TRBJ1-1	many	TRBD1	14	TGCGCCAGCGGCCGGGACAGGGGCACCACTGAAGCTTTCTTT	CASGRDRGTTEAFF
TRBV12-3/TRBV12-4	TRBJ1-1	few	-	12	TGTGCCAGCAGTTTCGCCGACACTGAAGCTTTCTTT	CASSFADTEAFF
TRBV9	TRBJ2-7	few	TRBD2	14	TGTGCCAGCAGCCCCCGGACTAGCGGGTTTGAGCAGTACTTC	CASSPRTSGFEQYF
TRBV12-3/TRBV12-4	TRBJ2-7	-	-	14	TGTGCCAGCAGTTTAGTTGGTGACGGTGCGAAGCAGTACTTC	CASSLVGDGAKQYF
TRBV20-1	TRBJ2-7	-	TRBD1	15	TGCAGTGCTAGAGATTTGGCAGGGGGCGAGTACGAGCAGTACTTC	CSARDLAGGEYEQYF
TRBV2	TRBJ2-7	few	-	12	TGTGCCAGCAGTGCGGTGGGCTGGGAGCAGTACTTC	CASSAVGWEQYF
TRBV20-1	TRBJ2-1	few	-	16	TGCAGTGCTAAACAGGGGGCTTTAGCGGGAGTAAATGAGCAGTTCTTC	CSAKQGALAGVNEQFF
TRBV29-1	TRBJ2-1	few	TRBD2	15	TGCAGCGTGAAAGGACTAGCGGAGATCTACAATGAGCAGTTCTTC	CSVKGLAEIYNEQFF
TRBV29-1	TRBJ1-6	-	-	13	TGCAGCGCCTCGACAGAGGTGGGGTCACCCCTCCACTTT	CSASTEVGSPLHF
TRBV25-1	TRBJ2-7	few	-	11	TGTGCCAGCACGTCAGGGAGCGAGCAGTACTTC	CASTSGSEQYF
TRBV11-2	TRBJ2-3	-	-	17	TGTGCCAGCAGGTTCGGCACAGGGAGATCCCTCACAGATACGCAGTATTTT	CASRFGTGRSLTDTQYF
TRBV2	TRBJ1-6	-	-	14	TGTGCCAGCAGTGCTACAGGGCGGGGTTCACCCCTCCACTTT	CASSATGRGSPLHF
TRBV29-1	TRBJ2-2	-	TRBD1	13	TGCAGCGGGGGACAGACGAACACCGGGGAGCTGTTTTTT	CSGGQTNTGELFF
TRBV29-1	TRBJ1-1	many	-	14	TGCAGCGTTGGAGGGGCGGGGGTGAACACTGAAGCTTTCTTT	CSVGGAGVNTEAFF
TRBV20-1	TRBJ1-2	few	-	11	TGCAGTGCTAAAAGAGGGGGTGGCTACACCTTC	CSAKRGGGYTF
TRBV5-1	TRBJ2-3	few	-	15	TGCGCCAGCAGCTTGAGTCCCTCTGGGACAGATACGCAGTATTTT	CASSLSPSGTDTQYF
TRBV20-1	TRBJ2-7	-	-	14	TGCAGTGCTAGTTTGGGATTTATCTCCTACGAGCAGTACTTC	CSASLGFISYEQYF
TRBV20-1	TRBJ1-2	once	-	16	TGCAGTGCTCTGGGGCGCGCTGTTTTATATAACTATGGCTACACCTTC	CSALGRAVLYNYGYTF
TRBV4-1	TRBJ2-1	-	-	19	TGCGCCAGCAGCCAAGCCAGGGGGGCTGGACTAGGCTCCTACAATGAGCAGTTCTTC	CASSQARGAGLGSYNEQFF
TRBV27	TRBJ1-5	few	-	14	TGTGCCAGCAGTTTTTTGGAGCCCAATCAGCCCCAGCATTTT	CASSFLEPNQPQHF
TRBV24-1	TRBJ2-2	once	TRBD1	14	TGTGCCACCAGGGGACAGGGTAACACCGGGGAGCCGTTTTTT	CATRGQGNTGEPFF
TRBV2	TRBJ1-1	-	-	14	TGTGCCAGCACCGAACAGGGCCGGGACACTGAAGCTTTCTTT	CASTEQGRDTEAFF
TRBV2	TRBJ1-2	few	-	14	TGTGCCAGCAGTGAATCGGAGGTTGGCTATGGCTACACCTTC	CASSESEVGYGYTF